This T cell receptor (beta chain) was captured in a study of early T cells in non-severe SARS-CoV-2 infection. Study summary: Sequenced material consisted of bulk RNA (from unsorted whole blood), and chains were unpaired. The study, taken as a whole, reports: VDJdb-based matching was biased toward anti-spike CD8 responses and missed private and CD4 specificities.

Unmatched junction bases numbered 9, after V lost 3 bases and J lost 4 bases. Germline CDR1 is DFQATT and CDR2 is SNEGSKA (reference sequence). The CDR3 runs to 15 residues. This clonotype was detected only a few times. Its antigen remains unidentified. Individual cDNA molecules carried attached unique molecular identifiers. Via MiXCR, TCRdb re-called the 5' RACE reads, giving one row per CDR3 protein. Of 55,000 to 85,000 distinct CDR3 sequences detected, 12% appear once; the ten largest clones hold about 4.2%. The sequence derives from an adult who was a healthcare worker with PCR-confirmed SARS-CoV-2 infection or an uninfected control (not recorded which). This rearrangement joins TRBV20-1 to TRBJ2-7, with 10 bases aligning to TRBD2. The sequencing input was whole blood. The CDR3 loop reads CSASLGLAGVYEQYF. For the CDR3, the DNA is TGCAGTGCTAGCCTCGGGCTAGCGGGAGTTTACGAGCAGTACTTC.